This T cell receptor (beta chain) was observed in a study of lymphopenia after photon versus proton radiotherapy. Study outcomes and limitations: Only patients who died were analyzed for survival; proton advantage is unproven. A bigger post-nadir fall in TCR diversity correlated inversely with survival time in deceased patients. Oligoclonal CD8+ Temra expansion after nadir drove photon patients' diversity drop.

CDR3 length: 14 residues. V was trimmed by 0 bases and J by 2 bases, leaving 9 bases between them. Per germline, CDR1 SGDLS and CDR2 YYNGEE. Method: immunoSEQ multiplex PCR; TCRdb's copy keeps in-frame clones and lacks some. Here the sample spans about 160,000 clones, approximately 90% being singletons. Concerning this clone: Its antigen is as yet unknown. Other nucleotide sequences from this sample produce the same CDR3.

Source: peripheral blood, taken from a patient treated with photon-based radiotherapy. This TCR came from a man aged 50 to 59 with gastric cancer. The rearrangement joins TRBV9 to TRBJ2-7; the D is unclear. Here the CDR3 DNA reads TGTGCCAGCAGCGTAGTAGCAGGCGCCTACGAGCAGTACTTC. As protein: CASSVVAGAYEQYF.